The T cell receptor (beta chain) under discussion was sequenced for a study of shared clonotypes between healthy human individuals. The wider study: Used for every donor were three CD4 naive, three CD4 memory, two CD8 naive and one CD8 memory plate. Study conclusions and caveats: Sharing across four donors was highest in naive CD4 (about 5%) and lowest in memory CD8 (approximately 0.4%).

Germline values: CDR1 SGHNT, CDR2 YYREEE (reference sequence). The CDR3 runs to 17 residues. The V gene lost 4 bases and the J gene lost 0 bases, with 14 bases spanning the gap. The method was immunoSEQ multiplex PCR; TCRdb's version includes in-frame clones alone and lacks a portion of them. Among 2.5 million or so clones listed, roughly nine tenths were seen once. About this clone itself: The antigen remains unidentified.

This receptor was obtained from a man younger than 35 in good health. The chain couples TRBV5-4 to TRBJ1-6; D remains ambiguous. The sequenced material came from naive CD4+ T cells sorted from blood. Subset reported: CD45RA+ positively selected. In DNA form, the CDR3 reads TGTGCCAGCAGCCGCCGGGCGGTAAGCTCCTATAATTCACCCCTCCACTTT. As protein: CASSRRAVSSYNSPLHF.